These T cell receptor beta chains were read from a single sample in a study of blood T cell repertoires in COVID-19. The assay was immunoSEQ multiplex PCR, and TCRdb's table has in-frame clones only and misses some. The sample contains 200,000 or so clones, approximately 84% of which appear only once. Source material: peripheral blood. These TCRs come from a human donor with acute or convalescent COVID-19. The donor label of this sample is uncertain. CDR3s leave out the opening cysteine and the closing phenylalanine or tryptophan. Fields, in order: V gene, D gene, J gene, CDR3 protein. A D gene is named only where the DNA matches it firmly.

TRBV19,TRBD2,TRBJ2-7,ASSINSLAGDRYEQY
TRBV7-6,TRBD1,TRBJ1-1,ASSLAVGQMNTEAF
TRBV19,.,TRBJ1-1,ASRMDNSNTEAF
TRBV4-1,.,TRBJ1-4,ASSQVGQRHEKLF
TRBV21-1,.,TRBJ2-2,ASSKPAGMTGELF
TRBV11-2,TRBD2,TRBJ2-1,ASSFRGTSGSSYNEQF
TRBV9,.,TRBJ1-1,ASSPWTDMNTEAF
TRBV25-1,TRBD2,TRBJ2-3,ASSDLGGPADTQY
TRBV5-1,.,TRBJ1-6,ASSSSEAHNSPLH
TRBV7-9,TRBD1,TRBJ2-3,ALSPGQGYTDTQY
TRBV2,TRBD1,TRBJ2-7,ASSEWDRGSYEQY
TRBV6-1,TRBD1,TRBJ1-2,ASSEASDRGGGYT
TRBV7-3,TRBD1,TRBJ2-1,ASSLVLGDRGSNEQF
TRBV29-1,TRBD2,TRBJ2-5,SVISTSGRRETQY
TRBV11-3,TRBD2,TRBJ2-7,ASSLDPSGSYEQY
TRBV7-9,.,TRBJ1-5,ASSSRGSNQPQH
TRBV18,TRBD1,TRBJ2-5,ASSPRSVGQGQTQY
TRBV19,.,TRBJ1-5,ASSIGNQPQH
TRBV21-1,.,TRBJ1-1,ASSKVKRDTEAF
TRBV2,TRBD2,TRBJ2-2,ASMRSGSLTGELF
TRBV19,.,TRBJ1-2,ASRGYGSYGYT
TRBV3-1/TRBV3-2,.,TRBJ2-7,ASSRAYYEQY
TRBV5-1,.,TRBJ2-3,ASSSGLPTDTQY
TRBV6-5,TRBD1,TRBJ2-3,ASSRGDRGPDTQY
TRBV10-3,TRBD1,TRBJ1-6,AISELDRANSPLH
TRBV28,TRBD1,TRBJ2-6,ASSDPDRAGANVLT
TRBV9,.,TRBJ1-1,ASSVASADYGFAF
TRBV5-1,TRBD2,TRBJ2-3,ASSFSGRANSDTQY
TRBV9,TRBD2,TRBJ2-4,ASSKGLAGTHQY
TRBV19,TRBD1,TRBJ1-5,ASRDRDQPQH
TRBV16,TRBD1,TRBJ1-4,ASSRVRTGRHTNEKLF
TRBV2,TRBD1,TRBJ1-5,ASSEGQGVTQPQH
TRBV6-5,TRBD1,TRBJ1-6,ASSTGAGRSPLH
TRBV7-2,TRBD1,TRBJ1-5,ASSLDRGSNQPQH
TRBV6-6,TRBD1,TRBJ1-5,ASSQTGGAHGNQPQH
TRBV25-1,TRBD1,TRBJ2-3,ASSVTGGTDTQY
TRBV4-1,.,TRBJ2-5,ASSQGLTRGETQY
TRBV28,.,TRBJ2-7,ASARAVYEQY
TRBV7-9,.,TRBJ1-2,ASSLSTGNGYT
TRBV7-2,.,TRBJ1-2,ASSLSTGNYGYT